This T cell receptor (beta chain) appears in the sequencing data of a study of shared clonotypes between healthy human individuals. About the research overall: Sampling drew on donors who were a couple of women and three men aged 18 to 49.

Naive CD8 cells lacked CD45RO, underwent positive selection for CCR7 and left out terminally differentiated effector memory CD45RA+ cells. Produced via immunoSEQ multiplex PCR; TCRdb's table is partial and in-frame only. In the table there are about 2.1 million clones, about 94% of which are singletons. Germline values: CDR1 SGDLS, CDR2 YYNGEE. CDR3 length equals 15 residues. Trimming took 4 bases from V and 8 from J; bases not matched to a gene: 13. The chain carries TRBV9 and TRBJ1-2; 8 nucleotides agree with TRBD1. The TCR comes from a young man in good health. Some clones in this sample may be carry-over from other donors' samples. Source material: naive CD8+ T cells from PBMCs. In DNA form, the CDR3 reads TGTGCCAGCAGCCCTCTGGCGACAGGGGAAGGAGGCTACACCTTC. As protein: CASSPLATGEGGYTF.